In its sample, the clone carrying this TCR beta chain was seen many times. Antigen unknown. Indicated time point: newly diagnosed GD, antithyroid drugs for less than 3 months. With RNA extracted from PBMCs as input, the TCR library was made. With V trimmed by 0 bases and J by 2 bases, 3 bases remained unmatched. Germline CDR1 is MNHEY and CDR2 is SMNVEV (reference sequence). The CDR3 contains 15 residues. The sample comes from a study of regulatory T cells in long-lasting Graves disease. Study-level findings and limits: TRBV28 was favored in persistent disease, as were TRBJ1-2 and TRBJ2-5.

CDR3-region Arm-PCR and iRepertoire HTBI primers produced the TCR beta libraries. MiXCR, applied by TCRdb to the multiplex PCR reads, yields one record per CDR3 protein. This sample yields under 450,000 distinct CDR3 sequences, of which about 17% are seen a single time; around 21% belongs to the top ten. Another study also made use of these data, one on T cells in Graves' hyperthyroidism and ophthalmopathy. That report notes: Uncontrolled infections, other autoimmune diseases, pregnancy or lactation led to exclusion of patients.

The V and J genes are TRBV27 and TRBJ2-7, with 8 bases that match TRBD2. The sequence derives from a woman aged 18-29 years with Graves disease. Sample: peripheral blood mononuclear cells (PBMCs), taken at new diagnosis, from a patient treated with antithyroid drugs. In DNA, the CDR3 is TGTGCCAGCAGTTTATCGCCGGGAGGGCCCTACGAGCAGTACTTC. This translates into CASSLSPGGPYEQYF.